The clone carrying this TCR beta chain was counted ten times or more. Its antigen is still unknown. The data originate from a study of regulatory T cells in long-lasting Graves disease. Study-wide results and limits: Small numbers of samples may have cut accuracy. Persistent disease preferred TRBV28, TRBJ1-2 and TRBJ2-5.

According to the study, TCR beta libraries were built with iRepertoire HTBI primers and CDR3-region Arm-PCR. TCRdb reprocessed the multiplex PCR reads via MiXCR and lists one record per CDR3 protein. The data show some 370,000 distinct CDR3 sequences, with about 12% seen just once and about 20% held by the top ten. The CDR3 totals 14 residues. Trimming shortened V by 4 bases and J by 0 bases, and 8 bases separated the two germline ends. Germline V gene lookup returns CDR1 SGHTA and CDR2 FQGTGA. Specified time point: newly diagnosed GD, antithyroid drugs for less than 3 months. Preparation of the TCR library used RNA extracted from PBMCs. An approximately 10-milliliter sample of peripheral blood was drawn into EDTA tubes. These sequences were also reported in another study, on T cells in Graves' hyperthyroidism and ophthalmopathy. This second report adds: Most thyroid-expanded clonotypes above 0.001 were also found in blood.

The material was peripheral blood mononuclear cells (PBMCs), obtained at new diagnosis, from a patient treated with antithyroid drugs. This sequence was found in a woman aged 18 to 35 with Graves disease. This chain uses TRBV7-3 with TRBJ2-3; tentatively, D is TRBD2 (5 bases). This chain's CDR3 is CASSWRGSTDTQYF. The CDR3 DNA is TGTGCCAGCAGCTGGCGCGGGAGCACAGATACGCAGTATTTT.